Described below is a single TCR beta chain sequence and its context. Its antigen is currently unknown. The data originate from a study of Tregs in tolerant kidney transplant recipients. Study-wide findings and caveats: Validation in larger populations is needed because few patients were studied. Tregs expanded with activated donor B cells seemed most donor-specific.

Unstimulated regulatory T cells (CD4+CD25+CD127-), CD4+CD25- non-regulatory cells, CD4 and CD8 cells were FACS-sorted from thawed PBMCs. TCRdb keeps only in-frame clones here, not all; method: immunoSEQ multiplex PCR. Of hundreds of thousands of clones in the sample, approximately 84% are singletons; the top ten hold less than 0.75%. This receptor was taken from a human donor in good health. The sequenced material came from CD4+ T cells from blood.

The CDR3 here is CSVEDRRYSPLHF. The DNA for the CDR3 is TGCAGCGTTGAAGACCGGCGATATTCACCCCTCCACTTT. The genes are TRBV29-1 and TRBJ1-6; D unclear. CDR3 size: 13 residues. Trimming removed 0 bases from V and 8 bases from J, with 8 bases in between. Per germline, CDR1 SQVTM and CDR2 ANQGSEA. Full variable domain (missing parts from reference TRBV29-1 and TRBJ1-6): SAVISQKPSRDICQRGTSLTIQCQVDSQVTMMFWYRQQPGQSLTLIATANQGSEATYESGFVIDKFPISRPNLTFSTLTVSNMSPEDSSIYLCSVEDRRYSPLHFGNGTRLTVT.